These 2 T cell receptor beta chains came from one sample sequenced in a study of memory CD4+ T cells and cytomegalovirus serostatus. Single viable CD3+CD4+CD8-CD45RO+ cells were sorted as the memory CD4+ T cells. Clones were read by immunoSEQ multiplex PCR, and TCRdb kept only the in-frame ones, dropping some. The data contain 56,000 or so clones, 82% of them seen just once; the ten biggest clones take up 0.4% to 0.45%. Sequenced: memory CD4+ T cells from blood. The receptors here all came from an adult in good health and CMV-seronegative.

This sequence joins TRBV18 and TRBJ2-5; 9 bases are a match to TRBD1. V shed 6 bases and J 4 bases; nucleotides not matched to a gene: 6. This CDR3 spans 14 amino acids. Germline V gives CDR1 KGHSH, CDR2 LQKENI. CDR3 in DNA: TGTGCCAGCTCCGGACAGGGGCGAATAGAGACCCAGTACTTC. Translated, it gives CASSGQGRIETQYF.

The V call is TRBV2, the J call TRBJ1-6; perhaps TRBD1 as D (5 bases). Trimming took 2 bases from V and 10 from J, leaving 12 bases between them. Germline V gene lookup returns CDR1 SNHLY and CDR2 FYNNEI. The CDR3 runs to 14 residues. The DNA for the CDR3 is TGTGCCAGCAGTGAACAGGGATTGGGATCACCCCTCCACTTT. It codes for CASSEQGLGSPLHF.